Listed below are T cell receptor beta chains from one sample, sequenced in a study of shared T cell receptors in the human thymus. Repertoires were generated with immunoSEQ multiplex PCR, while TCRdb's copy carries only in-frame clones and drops some. The data hold about 730,000 clones, with 80% to 90% observed a single time. The data also belong to a second study, concerning human thymus T cells.

What was sequenced was thymocytes. These receptors all stem from a girl under three years old with a congenital heart defect. Both conserved end residues are part of each CDR3. D genes are given only for firm matches. Clone sizes are given selectively: once, few, many, or a class where the clone is expanded.

-,-,TRBV5-1,TRBJ2-7,TGCGCCAGCAGCTTGGGCGGGGAACGTTACGAGCAGTACTTC,CASSLGGERYEQYF
-,-,TRBV6-1,TRBJ1-2,TGTGCCAGCAGGAGATATGGCTACACCTTC,CASRRYGYTF
-,-,TRBV28,TRBJ1-5,TGTGCCAGTACCCACCTCGGGACTCGGAAGAGCAATCAGCCCCAGCATTTT,CASTHLGTRKSNQPQHF
-,TRBD1,TRBV6-1,TRBJ1-6,TGTGCCAGCAGTTTGACAGGGGGCTGGAATTCACCCCTCCACTTT,CASSLTGGWNSPLHF
-,-,TRBV4-1,TRBJ1-2,TGCGCCAGCAGCCAAGAGACAGTACCCTATGGCTACACCTTC,CASSQETVPYGYTF
-,TRBD1,TRBV11-2,TRBJ1-2,TGTGCCAGCAGCTGGGACAGGGCCTATGGCTACACCTTC,CASSWDRAYGYTF
-,-,TRBV4-1,TRBJ2-7,TGCGCCAGCAGCGCCGGGTCTACCTACGAGCAGTACTTC,CASSAGSTYEQYF
-,-,TRBV7-9,TRBJ1-1,TGTGCCAGCAGCCCGTGGGGGGGCCCGGACCCTTTCTTT,CASSPWGGPDPFF
-,-,TRBV13,TRBJ2-7,TGTGCCAGCAGCTTGCGGAGCTCCTACGAGCAGTACTTC,CASSLRSSYEQYF
-,-,TRBV11-2,TRBJ2-7,TGTGCCAGCAGCTTAGTGGGGCGGGCAGGGGAAGAGCAGTACTTC,CASSLVGRAGEEQYF
-,TRBD1,TRBV7-6,TRBJ1-5,TGTGCCAGCAGCCTCTACAGGGGAGAGGTCGACAATCAGCCCCAGCATTTT,CASSLYRGEVDNQPQHF
few,-,TRBV5-4,TRBJ1-6,TGTGCCAGCAGCCCACAAGGACAGAGTAATTCACCCCTCCACTTT,CASSPQGQSNSPLHF
-,-,TRBV4-1,TRBJ1-5,TGCGCCAGCACCCCAAATCCGGGGTCTCAGCCCCAGCATTTT,CASTPNPGSQPQHF
-,-,TRBV9,TRBJ2-2,TGTGCCAGCAGCGCCGCCGGGACAACGAACACCGGGGAGCTGTTTTTT,CASSAAGTTNTGELFF
-,-,TRBV4-3,TRBJ1-2,TGCGCCAGCAGCCCCCGGACAGCGAACTATGGCTACACCTTC,CASSPRTANYGYTF
once,-,TRBV20-1,TRBJ1-3,TGCAGTGCCGCTATCGGAAACACCATATATTTT,CSAAIGNTIYF
once,-,TRBV10-1,TRBJ2-3,TGCGCCAGCAGTGGTGGGACTCCTAACCGCACAGATACGCAGTATTTT,CASSGGTPNRTDTQYF
once,-,TRBV7-2,TRBJ1-2,TGTGCCAGCAGCTTATTCCCCAGTGACTATGGCTACACCTTC,CASSLFPSDYGYTF
few,-,TRBV4-1,TRBJ2-7,TGCGCCAGCAGCCACCCGCGGAGCCCTACCTACGAGCAGTACTTC,CASSHPRSPTYEQYF
-,-,TRBV18,TRBJ1-4,TGTGCCAGCTCACCGTGGACAGAAACTAATGAAAAACTGTTTTTT,CASSPWTETNEKLFF
-,TRBD1,TRBV4-1,TRBJ1-3,TGCGCCGGCAGCCAAGGATCGGGACAGGAATCTGGAAACACCATATATTTT,CAGSQGSGQESGNTIYF
few,TRBD1,TRBV19,TRBJ1-1,TGTGCCAGTAGTTCAGGGGGCTGTGAAGCTTTCTTT,CASSSGGCEAFF
once,-,TRBV6-5,TRBJ1-1,TGTGCCAGCAGTTACCACGACAGAAGCACTGAAGCTTTCTTT,CASSYHDRSTEAFF
-,TRBD1,TRBV6-1,TRBJ1-2,TGTGCCAGCAGTGAAGACAGGGGTTCGGCGTATGGCTACACCTTC,CASSEDRGSAYGYTF
few,TRBD2,TRBV7-3,TRBJ2-1,TGTGCCAGCAGCTTAGTCAGGGGCGACGCGGGGGGTTACAATGAGCAGTTCTTC,CASSLVRGDAGGYNEQFF
-,-,TRBV5-1,TRBJ1-6,TGCGCCAGCAGGTGGCAGGGCAGATCACCCCTCCACTTT,CASRWQGRSPLHF
-,-,TRBV14,TRBJ2-7,TGTGCCAGCAGCCTGGGGGGGGCATGGGCGCAGTACTTC,CASSLGGAWAQYF
once,-,TRBV11-1,TRBJ1-2,TGTGCCAGCAGCCAGGCGCGGGGACCCCGCTCTGCCAACTATGGCTACACCTTC,CASSQARGPRSANYGYTF
-,-,TRBV4-3,TRBJ1-1,TGCGCCAGCGCCGAAACGGCAGGGGCCCATCCCCGGAACACTGAAGCTTTCTTT,CASAETAGAHPRNTEAFF
-,-,TRBV15,TRBJ1-6,TGTGCCACCAGCAGAGAGTTGGAGACAGGATCCTATAATTCACCCCTCCACTTT,CATSRELETGSYNSPLHF
-,TRBD2,TRBV30,TRBJ2-7,TGTGCCTGGATCGCGGGGGGGGCCGGTTACGAGCAGTACTTC,CAWIAGGAGYEQYF
-,-,TRBV9,TRBJ2-5,TGTGCCAGCAGCGGAACGGGAGAGGAAGAGACCCAGTACTTC,CASSGTGEEETQYF
few,TRBD2,TRBV14,TRBJ2-3,TGTGCCAGCAGCCCCGGGACTAGCGGGGCCCCAGATACGCAGTATTTT,CASSPGTSGAPDTQYF
few,TRBD2,TRBV7-2,TRBJ2-7,TGTGCCAGCAGCTCCACTAGCGGGGGGGCCGATTGGTCCTACGAGCAGTACTTC,CASSSTSGGADWSYEQYF
-,TRBD1,TRBV5-1,TRBJ2-1,TGCGCCAGCAGCAAAAGCAAACGGGACAGTGAACCGAAATACAATGAGCAGTTCTTC,CASSKSKRDSEPKYNEQFF
-,-,TRBV6-1,TRBJ2-2,TGTGCCAGCAGTGAAGGGTATCTAAGAACCGGGGAGCTGTTTTTT,CASSEGYLRTGELFF
-,-,TRBV28,TRBJ2-5,TGTGCCAGCAGTTTCGCTAGTTTCGGCCCCGAGACCCAGTACTTC,CASSFASFGPETQYF
-,TRBD1,TRBV10-3,TRBJ1-1,TGTGCCATCAGTGCCGGACAGGGTATAGGGAACACTGAAGCTTTCTTT,CAISAGQGIGNTEAFF
-,TRBD1,TRBV27,TRBJ1-1,TGTGCCAGCAGTCACTTCGCGGGACAGTGGAACACTGAAGCTTTCTTT,CASSHFAGQWNTEAFF
-,TRBD1,TRBV5-3,TRBJ1-2,TGTGCCAGAAGCTGGCGAACTGGACAGGGGCCTCATTGTGGCTATGGCTACACCTTC,CARSWRTGQGPHCGYGYTF
-,-,TRBV11-2,TRBJ1-2,TGTGCCAGCAGCTTGACAGGCCGCGGGGGCTATGGCTACACCTTC,CASSLTGRGGYGYTF
-,-,TRBV27,TRBJ1-2,TGTGCCAGCAGTTTAGGGGGCATCGGCTATGGCTACACCTTC,CASSLGGIGYGYTF
-,-,TRBV5-1,TRBJ1-2,TGCGCCAGCAGCTTCGGAGTCAGCTATGGCTACACCTTC,CASSFGVSYGYTF
-,-,TRBV5-1,TRBJ1-6,TGCGCCAGCAGCTTGGGCCACCGGGAAGGCTCCTATAATTCCCCCCTCCACTTT,CASSLGHREGSYNSPLHF
-,TRBD1,TRBV6-1,TRBJ1-5,TGTGCCAGCCTGGACAGGGGCAATCAGCCCCAGCATTTT,CASLDRGNQPQHF
-,-,TRBV5-1,TRBJ1-3,TGCGCCAGCAGAACTGACTCTGGAAACACCATATATTTT,CASRTDSGNTIYF